These 29 T cell receptor beta chains came from one sample sequenced in a study of T cells in Graves' hyperthyroidism and ophthalmopathy. Amplification targeted TCR beta CDR3 regions from RNA transcripts. The HTBI primer set was used in a first-round RT-PCR of the TCR CDR3. MiXCR was run by TCRdb on the multiplex PCR reads, yielding one entry per CDR3 protein. Of more than 350,000 distinct CDR3 sequences detected, 15% appear once; the ten largest clones hold about 30%. Sequences were obtained from blood. The receptors derive from a woman in her thirties with Graves' hyperthyroidism.

Concerning this clonotype: A much larger clone lies one base from this, so it may be a read error. CDR3 sequence reads: CAWSPTGRSSYEQYF. CDR3 in DNA: TGTGCCTGGAGCCCAACAGGGAGGTCATCATACGAGCAGTACTTC. The chain recombines TRBV30 with TRBJ2-7; possibly TRBD1 or TRBD2 for D (6 bases each). This CDR3 region has 15 residues. Trimming removed 3 bases at V and 4 bases at J, with 19 bases between. Germline-derived CDR1 and CDR2 are GTSNPN and SVGIG (reference sequence).

The chain uses TRBV11-2 and TRBJ2-3; D is possibly TRBD2 (6 bases). Trimming cost V 1 base and J 4 bases, with 12 bases left between them. Germline V lookup: CDR1 SGHAT, CDR2 FQNNGV. The length of the CDR3 is 15 residues. As DNA, the CDR3 is TGTGCCAGCAGCTTAGCCGGGAGAGTGGCAGATACGCAGTATTTT. Its translation is CASSLAGRVADTQYF. Full variable domain (rest looked up from reference TRBV11-2 and TRBJ2-3): EAGVAQSPRYKIIEKRQSVAFWCNPISGHATLYWYQQILGQGPKLLIQFQNNGVVDDSQLPKDRFSAERLKGVDSTLKIQPAKLEDSAVYLCASSLAGRVADTQYFGPGTRLTVL.

This clonotype appeared many times. The gene calls are TRBV28 and TRBJ2-5, with 9 bases aligning to TRBD1. The CDR3 is made up of 16 amino acids. Losses at the gene ends were 4 bases for V and 4 bases for J; bases not matched to a gene: 10. Germline V CDR1 and CDR2: MDHEN, SYDVKM. Here the CDR3 reads CASSSIQGAQAETQYF. The CDR3 DNA reads TGTGCCAGCAGTTCGATACAGGGGGCGCAGGCAGAGACCCAGTACTTC.

This chain connects TRBV19 to TRBJ2-7; D call uncertain. This CDR3 is built from 15 residues. Trimming cost V 6 bases and J 2 bases, with 17 bases left between them. Germline loops: CDR1 LNHDA, CDR2 SQIVND (reference sequence). CDR3 amino acids: CASSHPRSGPYEQYF. In nucleotides, the CDR3 is TGTGCCAGTAGCCACCCCCGGAGTGGACCCTACGAGCAGTACTTC. Filled out from reference TRBV19 and TRBJ2-7, the complete variable domain reads DGGITQSPKYLFRKEGQNVTLSCEQNLNHDAMYWYRQDPGQGLRLIYYSQIVNDFQKGDIAEGYSVSREKKESFPLTVTSAQKNPTAFYLCASSHPRSGPYEQYFGPGTRLTVT.

Points on this clonotype: This may be a read error: a much more frequent sequence differs by one nucleotide. CDR3 region: CSAGTSGAYGQYF. In DNA, the CDR3 is TGCAGTGCTGGGACTAGCGGGGCCTACGGGCAGTACTTC. This chain uses TRBV20-1 with TRBJ2-7; 13 bases align to TRBD2. The CDR3 consists of 13 residues. Germline CDR1 DFQATT, CDR2 SNEGSKA (reference sequence).

This clonotype was seen many times. This sequence joins TRBV11-1 and TRBJ2-1; D is perhaps TRBD2 (5 bases). The CDR3 has 16 amino acids. Germline loops: CDR1 SGHAT, CDR2 FQDESV (reference sequence). The germline V and J ends were trimmed by 2 bases and 2 bases, with 13 bases remaining between them. CDR3 sequence: CASSLRSSGAYNEQFF. The CDR3 region has the DNA TGTGCCAGCAGCTTAAGATCCAGCGGCGCCTACAATGAGCAGTTCTTC. Full variable domain (missing parts from reference TRBV11-1 and TRBJ2-1): EAEVAQSPRYKITEKSQAVAFWCDPISGHATLYWYRQILGQGPELLVQFQDESVVDDSQLPKDRFSAERLKGVDSTLKIQPAELGDSAMYLCASSLRSSGAYNEQFFGPGTRLTVL.

This clonotype has at least ten counts. This chain links TRBV20-1 with TRBJ2-2; TRBD1 matches 10 bases. This CDR3 has 13 residues. Germline CDR1 and CDR2: DFQATT and SNEGSKA (reference sequence). The V and J ends lost 6 bases and 6 bases, in that order; junction bases with no gene match: 4. In nucleotides, the CDR3 is TGCAGTGCGGGACAGGGGACCTCCGGGGAGCTGTTTTTT. The encoded protein is CSAGQGTSGELFF.

This clonotype was observed many times. This chain connects TRBV24-1 to TRBJ2-3; D gene unclear. The ends were cut back, 0 bases at V and 1 base at J, with 7 bases in the middle. CDR1 is KGHDR, CDR2 SFDVKD, per germline. The CDR3 sequence is 15 residues long. The CDR3 DNA sequence: TGTGCCACCAGTGATTTGCGGCCTGGCACAGATACGCAGTATTTT. It encodes CATSDLRPGTDTQYF.

The J gene is TRBJ1-1, the V gene TRBV6-5; D remains ambiguous. Trimming removed 2 bases at V and 6 bases at J, with 28 bases between. The CDR3 is 19 residues long. Germline CDR1 reads MNHEY; CDR2 reads SVGAGI. CDR3 protein: CASSYGGPTDYPSLSEAFF. The CDR3 DNA reads as TGTGCCAGCAGTTACGGCGGGCCCACGGATTACCCATCCCTCTCTGAAGCTTTCTTT.

This clonotype occurred a few times. At one end, the junction sequence differs from germline, possibly due to a read error. The chain is built from TRBV20-1 and TRBJ1-3; 10 bases are shared with TRBD1. Germline assignment: CDR1 DFQATT and CDR2 SNEGSKA (reference sequence). CDR3 size: 20 residues. The CDR3 nucleotides read TGCAGTGCTAGTCACATATTAGGGCCGGGACAGGGGAGCTCTGGAAACACCGTATATTTT. Protein product: CSASHILGPGQGSSGNTVYF.

The chain has TRBV12-5 and TRBJ1-1; possible D gene TRBD1, 6 bases. With 9 bases removed from V and 2 bases from J, the gap between germline ends came to 10 bases. Germline values: CDR1 LGHNT, CDR2 FRNRAP. The CDR3 loop spans 12 amino acids. Written as DNA, the CDR3 is TGTGCTAGCCGGACAGCCAACACTGAAGCTTTCTTT. As protein: CASRTANTEAFF.

This clonotype was seen many times. V usage is TRBV2 and J usage is TRBJ2-1, with D possibly being TRBD2 (5 bases). This CDR3 spans 16 amino acids. Germline V lookup: CDR1 SNHLY, CDR2 FYNNEI. The V and J ends lost 1 base and 2 bases respectively, with 12 bases between them. The CDR3: CASSEGGSEPYNEQFF. The CDR3 DNA sequence: TGTGCCAGCAGTGAAGGGGGTAGCGAGCCCTACAATGAGCAGTTCTTC.

The table lists this clonotype with many counts. The rearrangement joins TRBV7-2 to TRBJ1-5; D perhaps matches TRBD1 (5 bases). The CDR3 totals 16 residues. V lost 5 bases and J 2 bases, leaving 16 bases between the germline ends. The germline V gene encodes CDR1 SGHTA and CDR2 FQGNSA. CDR3: CASSLGRGEGNQPQHF. CDR3 sequence (DNA): TGTGCCAGCAGCCTGGGGCGGGGAGAGGGCAATCAGCCCCAGCATTTT.

The chain employs TRBV29-1 and TRBJ2-5; no definite D call. V lost 5 bases to trimming and J lost 1 base, with 23 bases between them. The CDR3 spans 17 residues. CDR1 SQVTM and CDR2 ANQGSEA come from the germline V gene. The chain's CDR3 is CSVTLGYLGVIQETQYF. CDR3 nucleotides: TGCAGCGTTACCCTCGGATATCTAGGTGTAATCCAAGAGACCCAGTACTTC.

V and J are TRBV27 and TRBJ2-7; a weak D match, TRBD1 (6 bases). V was shortened by 2 bases and J by 3 bases, with 17 bases between the two germline ends. From germline, CDR1 is MNHEY and CDR2 SMNVEV (reference sequence). This CDR3 region has 16 residues. In DNA, the CDR3 is TGTGCCAGCAGTTTAAGTGGGGGCCCGACCTTCTACGAGCAGTACTTC. Protein: CASSLSGGPTFYEQYF.

J is TRBJ2-5 and V is TRBV4-1; D gene uncertain. Trimming removed 4 bases from V and 3 bases from J, with 9 bases in between. The CDR3 runs 13 residues. Germline CDR1 and CDR2: MGHRA and YSYEKL. The CDR3 DNA reads as TGCGCCAGCAGCCTTAGAATTGAAGAGACCCAGTACTTC. This sequence encodes CASSLRIEETQYF.

J is TRBJ1-5 and V is TRBV20-1; D is unclear. This CDR3 is built from 12 residues. The germline V and J ends were trimmed by 3 bases and 4 bases, with 7 bases remaining between them. Germline lookup yields CDR1 DFQATT and CDR2 SNEGSKA (reference sequence). The CDR3 protein is CSASTRNQPQHF. CDR3 coding DNA: TGCAGTGCTAGCACGAGAAATCAGCCCCAGCATTTT.

The V and J genes are TRBV25-1 and TRBJ1-2, with a tentative D call TRBD1 (5 bases). Germline values: CDR1 MGHDK, CDR2 SYGVNS. The CDR3 has 15 amino acids. V lost 1 base and J lost 0, with 9 bases in between. CDR3 region: CASSESYRPNYGYTF. CDR3 DNA sequence: TGTGCCAGCAGTGAATCTTACAGGCCTAACTATGGCTACACCTTC.

This clonotype was detected once. This chain uses TRBV28 with TRBJ1-4; 7 bases match TRBD1. The CDR3 runs 15 residues. Germline V CDR1 and CDR2: MDHEN, SYDVKM. V lost 4 bases, J lost 5 bases, and 7 bases stayed unmatched. The DNA of the CDR3 is TGTGCCAGCAGTTCGTCCGGGACAGCAAATGAAAAACTGTTTTTT. Amino acid sequence: CASSSSGTANEKLFF.

This clonotype was seen only a few times. The V call is TRBV29-1, the J call TRBJ1-2; a possible D gene is TRBD1 (5 bases). The germline CDR1 and CDR2 sequences are SQVTM and ANQGSEA. The CDR3 sequence is 15 residues long. V shed 0 bases and J shed 3 bases, with 14 bases lying between them. The chain's CDR3 is CSVEELGAQDYGYTF. Here the CDR3 DNA reads TGCAGCGTTGAAGAATTAGGGGCACAGGACTATGGCTACACCTTC.

This clonotype was observed at least ten times. The chain couples TRBV30 to TRBJ1-5; 8 bases match TRBD1. CDR3 length equals 17 residues. Germline loops: CDR1 GTSNPN, CDR2 SVGIG (reference sequence). V gave up 1 base and J gave up 4 bases; unmatched junction bases: 12. This CDR3 is CAWSAPPDRVWNQPQHF. The CDR3, as DNA: TGTGCCTGGAGTGCGCCACCGGACAGGGTTTGGAATCAGCCCCAGCATTTT.

In its sample, this clonotype was seen many times. The CDR3 loop reads CASWSQGGTGELFF. For the CDR3, the DNA is TGTGCCAGCTGGTCCCAGGGAGGAACCGGGGAGCTGTTTTTT. The rearrangement links TRBV3-1 to TRBJ2-2, with a weak D call TRBD2 (6 bases). Trimming cost V 8 bases and J 5 bases, with 15 bases left between them. The CDR3 has 14 amino acids. Germline loops: CDR1 LGHDT, CDR2 YNNKEL (reference sequence).

This clonotype was seen more than once but under ten times. J is TRBJ2-5 and V is TRBV5-1; D is perhaps TRBD1 (5 bases). Germline assignment: CDR1 SGHRS and CDR2 YFSETQ. V was shortened by 4 bases and J by 4 bases, with 14 bases between the two germline ends. The CDR3 is made up of 14 amino acids. The CDR3, as DNA: TGCGCCAGCAGCCTACGACAGTCCGGAGAGACCCAGTACTTC. Translated, it gives CASSLRQSGETQYF.

This clonotype has only a few counts. The gene calls are TRBV20-1 and TRBJ2-3; weak D call: TRBD1 (6 bases). CDR1 and CDR2 (germline): DFQATT, SNEGSKA (reference sequence). This CDR3 region has 11 residues. The V and J ends lost 5 bases and 7 bases respectively, with 10 bases between them. The chain's CDR3 is CSAEDRNTQYF. DNA of the CDR3: TGCAGTGCTGAGGACAGAAATACGCAGTATTTT.

The chain uses TRBV19 and TRBJ1-1, with 7 nucleotides matching TRBD1. CDR1 and CDR2 from the germline V gene are LNHDA and SQIVND (reference sequence). J gave up 0 bases and V 5 bases, and 3 bases lay outside the gene matches. The CDR3 is 14 amino acids. The CDR3 loop reads CASSAGQLNTEAFF. In nucleotides, the CDR3 is TGTGCCAGTAGTGCGGGACAGCTGAACACTGAAGCTTTCTTT.

This clonotype was picked up many times. The chain joins TRBV12-3 or TRBV12-4 to TRBJ1-5; D possibly corresponds to TRBD1 (5 bases). The CDR3 length is 14 residues. V lost 8 bases and J lost 7, with 18 bases in between. The CDR3 region is CASLLGGGGQPQHF. The CDR3 DNA reads as TGTGCCAGCCTGTTGGGGGGGGGAGGGCAGCCCCAGCATTTT.

The J gene is TRBJ2-4, the V gene TRBV7-9, with 9 bases fitting TRBD2. The CDR3 is 18 amino acids. With V trimmed by 1 base and J by 2 bases, 9 bases remained unmatched. CDR1 is SEHNR and CDR2 is FQNEAQ in the germline V gene (reference sequence). CDR3 DNA: TGTGCCAGCAGCTTAGGGGTTCTAGCGGGAACGACCAAAAACATTCAGTACTTC. Protein: CASSLGVLAGTTKNIQYF.

This sequence joins TRBV2 and TRBJ2-3; perhaps TRBD2 as D (5 bases). V lost 6 bases, J lost 6 bases, and 13 bases lay in between. This CDR3 has 13 amino acids. Germline loops: CDR1 SNHLY, CDR2 FYNNEI. The CDR3 sequence: CASRGSRGDTQYF. In DNA form, the CDR3 reads TGTGCCAGCAGAGGCTCCCGAGGGGATACGCAGTATTTT.

There are many counts of this clonotype. V gene TRBV7-2 combines with J gene TRBJ1-2, with 9 bases matching TRBD1. CDR1 and CDR2 from the germline V gene are SGHTA and FQGNSA. The CDR3 runs to 14 residues. Losses at the gene ends were 7 bases for V and 3 bases for J; bases not matched to a gene: 6. The CDR3 protein is CASTTGTGYYGYTF. CDR3 nucleotides: TGTGCCAGCACTACCGGGACAGGGTACTATGGCTACACCTTC.